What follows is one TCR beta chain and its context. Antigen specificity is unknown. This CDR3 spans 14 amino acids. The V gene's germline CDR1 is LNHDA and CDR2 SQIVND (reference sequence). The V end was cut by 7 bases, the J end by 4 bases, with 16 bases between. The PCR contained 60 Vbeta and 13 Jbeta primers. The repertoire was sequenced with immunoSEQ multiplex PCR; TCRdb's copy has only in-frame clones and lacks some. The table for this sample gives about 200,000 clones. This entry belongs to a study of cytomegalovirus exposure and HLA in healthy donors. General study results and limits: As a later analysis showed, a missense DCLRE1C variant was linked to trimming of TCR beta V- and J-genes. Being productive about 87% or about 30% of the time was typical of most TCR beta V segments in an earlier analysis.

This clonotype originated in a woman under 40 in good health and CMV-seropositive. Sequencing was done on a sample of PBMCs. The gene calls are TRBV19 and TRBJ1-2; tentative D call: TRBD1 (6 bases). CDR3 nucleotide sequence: TGTGCCAGTAATACAGGGTCGCAGAGCTATGGCTACACCTTC. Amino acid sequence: CASNTGSQSYGYTF.